This is a list of T cell receptor beta chains from one sample in a study of identifying expanded T cells in peripheral blood. Clones were sequenced by immunoSEQ multiplex PCR, and TCRdb holds only the in-frame ones, with some missing. The top ten clones hold over 2.5% of a sample with around 76,000 clones, roughly 90% of them seen once. The sequenced sample consisted of blood. The receptors derive from a person aged 18-70 years in good health. Each CDR3 is given with its conserved first and last residue. A D gene is named only where the DNA matches it firmly. Part of the rows lack a size; the others show once, few, many or a class for expanded clones.

j_call	v_call	clone_size	d_call	cdr3_nt	cdr3_aa
TRBJ1-2	TRBV7-6	-	-	TGTGCCAGCAGCCCTCGTGAAAACTATGGCTACACCTTC	CASSPRENYGYTF
TRBJ2-7	TRBV2	-	TRBD1	TGTGCCAGCAGTGTGGGACAGGGGCCCTACGAGCAGTACTTC	CASSVGQGPYEQYF
TRBJ2-5	TRBV7-8	-	TRBD2	TGTGCCAGCACCACCTCGGGGGGGGCGGGAGTCTTGATGTGGGAGACCCAGTACTTC	CASTTSGGAGVLMWETQYF
TRBJ1-1	TRBV18	-	-	TGTGCCAGCACCGGGACGGCGAACACTGAAGCTTTCTTT	CASTGTANTEAFF
TRBJ1-3	TRBV4-3	-	-	TGCGCCAGCAGCCAAGATTCAAGGTCGGGAAACACCATATATTTT	CASSQDSRSGNTIYF
TRBJ2-3	TRBV19	-	TRBD2	TGTGCCAGTAGTATGTCCCAGACTAGCGGGAGCACAGATACGCAGTATTTT	CASSMSQTSGSTDTQYF
TRBJ2-7	TRBV13	-	-	TGTGCCAGCAGCCCCGTGGGTTTCCCTACCTACTTC	CASSPVGFPTYF
TRBJ2-3	TRBV28	-	TRBD2	TGTGCCAGCAGCCTCATGACTAGCGGGACCTTTCCAGATACGCAGTATTTT	CASSLMTSGTFPDTQYF
TRBJ1-1	TRBV30	-	-	TGTGCCTGGAGAGCCGGCCCTAACACTGAAGCTTTCTTT	CAWRAGPNTEAFF
TRBJ1-5	TRBV7-9	few	-	TGTGCCAGCAGCTTAGGGGGAAATGTTCAGCCCCAGCATTTT	CASSLGGNVQPQHF
TRBJ1-1	TRBV28	-	-	TGTGCCAGCAGGGCCAACTTGAACACTGAAGCTTTCTTT	CASRANLNTEAFF
TRBJ1-1	TRBV30	-	-	TGTGCCTGGACGCGGACCTTCCTGACTGAAGCTTTCTTT	CAWTRTFLTEAFF
TRBJ1-1	TRBV6-1	-	TRBD1	TGTGCCAGCGCCCCCTCGGGACAGGGGGACACTGAAGCTTTCTTT	CASAPSGQGDTEAFF
TRBJ1-2	TRBV29-1	once	-	TGCAGCGTTGACCGTGCCAACGGCTATGGCTACACCTTC	CSVDRANGYGYTF
TRBJ2-1	TRBV15	-	-	TGTGCCACCACGGGTGGGGCCTACAATGAGCAGTTCTTC	CATTGGAYNEQFF
TRBJ2-1	TRBV19	-	TRBD2	TGTGCCAGTAGTGTTCTGGACTGGACTAGTGACTACAATGAGCAGTTCTTC	CASSVLDWTSDYNEQFF
TRBJ2-5	TRBV5-8	-	TRBD1	TGTGCCAGCAGCGGGGACAGAGGTCGGCCAGAGACCCAGTACTTC	CASSGDRGRPETQYF
TRBJ1-6	TRBV6-1	-	TRBD1	TGTGCCAGCAGTGAAGCGTCAGGGGGACGTTCACCCCTCCACTTT	CASSEASGGRSPLHF
TRBJ1-3	TRBV18	few	TRBD1	TGTGCCAGCTCGACCGACAGGGCTGGAAACACCATATATTTT	CASSTDRAGNTIYF
TRBJ2-5	TRBV5-6	-	TRBD2	TGTGCCAGCAGATTAGCGGGAGGCCAAGAGACCCAGTACTTC	CASRLAGGQETQYF
TRBJ1-2	TRBV27	-	TRBD1	TGTGCCAGCAGTTTTACAGGGGGCGCTTATAATGGCTACACCTTC	CASSFTGGAYNGYTF
TRBJ2-7	TRBV6-6	-	-	TGTGCCAGCAGTCGACAGGGAGGGGGCTACGAGCAGTACTTC	CASSRQGGGYEQYF
TRBJ2-7	TRBV7-2	-	-	TGTGCCAGCAGCCGACTTAGCGCTTTAAACAGGCAGTACTTC	CASSRLSALNRQYF
TRBJ2-3	TRBV11-3	-	TRBD2	TGTGCCAGCAGCTTAGCGGGGGGAAATACGCAGTATTTT	CASSLAGGNTQYF
TRBJ2-1	TRBV7-2	-	-	TGTGCCAGCAGCACCGGCTCAGACTCCTACAATGAGCAGTTCTTC	CASSTGSDSYNEQFF
TRBJ1-1	TRBV19	-	TRBD1	TGTGCCAGTAGAACCTTGGACAGGGTCGCTGAAGCTTTCTTT	CASRTLDRVAEAFF
TRBJ2-2	TRBV7-6	-	TRBD2	TGTGCCAGCAGCTCGGGACTAGCGGGAGGCACCGGGGAGCTGTTTTTT	CASSSGLAGGTGELFF
TRBJ1-2	TRBV28	-	TRBD1	TGTGCCAGCAGTTTAGGAGGGGGCAACTATGGCTACACCTTC	CASSLGGGNYGYTF
TRBJ1-3	TRBV18	-	TRBD1	TGTGCCAGCTCACCTTCACAGGGGTTCTCTGGAAACACCATATATTTT	CASSPSQGFSGNTIYF
TRBJ2-7	TRBV28	once	-	TGTGCCAGCAGTTTCTCCGGGACGCAATACGAGCAGTACTTC	CASSFSGTQYEQYF
TRBJ2-2	TRBV6-6	-	-	TGTGCCAGCAGTTACTCGGCTCACACCGGGGAGCTGTTTTTT	CASSYSAHTGELFF
TRBJ2-5	TRBV2	-	TRBD1	TGTGCCAGCAGTGAACAGGGACAGGAGACCCAGTACTTC	CASSEQGQETQYF
TRBJ1-6	TRBV4-1	-	-	TGCGCCAGCAGCCAAGACGTGCGTATTATATATAATTCACCCCTCCACTTT	CASSQDVRIIYNSPLHF
TRBJ1-4	TRBV7-2	-	-	TGTGCCAGCAGCTTAGCGAATCCGGAAAAACTGTTTTTT	CASSLANPEKLFF
TRBJ2-3	TRBV7-2	-	-	TGTGCCAGCAGCTTACCAGGATACACAGATACGCAGTATTTT	CASSLPGYTDTQYF
TRBJ2-1	TRBV14	-	TRBD2	TGTGCCAGCAGCACAGGACTAGCACCCAATGAGCAGTTCTTC	CASSTGLAPNEQFF
TRBJ1-3	TRBV28	-	-	TGTGCCAGTCGCCGGAGGCAGGACATAAGAAACACCATATATTTT	CASRRRQDIRNTIYF
TRBJ1-4	TRBV4-3	-	-	TGCGCCAGCAGCTCACAGACAGCACTTAGTGAAAAACTGTTTTTT	CASSSQTALSEKLFF
TRBJ2-5	TRBV5-1	-	-	TGCGCCAGCAGCTTGCGGGTCCAAGAGACCCAGTACTTC	CASSLRVQETQYF
TRBJ2-1	TRBV5-4	-	-	TGTGCCAGCAGCTTGGGTGCAGGACAACCTTACAATGAGCAGTTCTTC	CASSLGAGQPYNEQFF
TRBJ2-7	TRBV2	-	-	TGTGCCAGCAGGCGCAGGGGGGTTCCCTACGAGCAGTACTTC	CASRRRGVPYEQYF
TRBJ2-1	TRBV5-6	-	-	TGTGCCAGCAGCTTGTCACGAGAGAATGAGCAGTTCTTC	CASSLSRENEQFF
TRBJ1-2	TRBV6-5	-	-	TGTGCCAGCAGTGGCAGGGCCGGTGGCTACACCTTC	CASSGRAGGYTF
TRBJ1-1	TRBV10-3	once	TRBD1	TGTGCCGCAGGGGGAGAGAACACTGAAGCTTTCTTT	CAAGGENTEAFF
TRBJ2-5	TRBV11-2	-	-	TGTGCCAGCAGCCCTAGAAATACTTACCAAGAGACCCAGTACTTC	CASSPRNTYQETQYF
TRBJ2-7	TRBV7-9	-	-	TGTGCCAGCAGCTCCTGGGCCGGAGGGTCCTACGAGCAGTACTTC	CASSSWAGGSYEQYF
TRBJ1-2	TRBV4-3	-	-	TGCGCCAGCAGCCAAGATAAGGGTGACAGAGACTATGGCTACACCTTC	CASSQDKGDRDYGYTF
TRBJ1-2	TRBV5-5	-	-	TGTGCCAGCAGCCAAAGGGGGTCAGCAACCCTACTGGGCTACACCTTC	CASSQRGSATLLGYTF
TRBJ2-3	TRBV11-2	-	-	TGTGCCAGCAGCTACACTCTACTACCGGGACGCACAGATACGCAGTATTTT	CASSYTLLPGRTDTQYF
TRBJ2-7	TRBV5-5	-	-	TGTGCCAGCAGCTTGTTAGCTGGGTACGAGCAGTACTTC	CASSLLAGYEQYF
TRBJ2-1	TRBV4-2	-	TRBD2	TGTGCCAGCAGCCAAGAAAACCTAGCGGGACCCTACAATGAGCAGTTCTTC	CASSQENLAGPYNEQFF
TRBJ2-2	TRBV7-3	few	-	TGTGCCAGCAGCTTTTCAGGCGGGGAGCTGTTTTTT	CASSFSGGELFF
TRBJ1-2	TRBV4-3	few	-	TGCGCCAGCAGCGGACCCTCCTATAACTATGGCTACACCTTC	CASSGPSYNYGYTF
TRBJ2-7	TRBV5-4	-	-	TGTGCCAGCAGCTCCGACAGTAGGCAGTACTTC	CASSSDSRQYF
TRBJ1-3	TRBV18	-	-	TGTGCCAGCTCACCGCTGGGGAGTCGTCAAGGGGCCGGAAACACCATATATTTT	CASSPLGSRQGAGNTIYF
TRBJ1-4	TRBV7-2	-	-	TGTGCCAGCAGCCCTGACGGGAATAATGAAAAACTGTTTTTT	CASSPDGNNEKLFF
TRBJ2-1	TRBV19	-	-	TGTGCCAGTAGTATAGTGAGGGACTCCCCCAATGAGCAGTTCTTC	CASSIVRDSPNEQFF
TRBJ2-3	TRBV7-2	-	-	TGTGCCAGCAGCTTAGGGCCCGACTACACAGATACGCAGTATTTT	CASSLGPDYTDTQYF
TRBJ2-4	TRBV7-9	-	-	TGTGCCAGCAGCTTAGTGGGGCAAGTCAAAAACATTCAGTACTTC	CASSLVGQVKNIQYF
TRBJ1-2	TRBV5-6	-	TRBD1	TGTGCCAGCAGCTTCAGACAGGGGGCGGGCGGCTACACCTTC	CASSFRQGAGGYTF